This is a list of T cell receptor beta chains from one sample in a study of identical twins. TCRdb re-analysed the 5' RACE reads in MiXCR, keeping a single row per CDR3 protein. The sample yields under 1 million distinct CDR3 sequences, approximately 13% seen once. These data also featured in a second study, about yellow fever vaccine responses in identical twins.

Specimen: PBMCs. These TCRs come from a woman under 30 in good health. Both conserved end residues are part of each CDR3. The D gene is left open where the match is weak. The listing skips clone size in some rows; elsewhere it reads once, few, many or a size class.

v_call,cdr3_length,clone_size,d_call,j_call,cdr3_nt,cdr3_aa
TRBV5-1,14,few,.,TRBJ2-5,TGCGCCAGCAGCCCGCCGCGGGGGCACGAGACCCAGTACTTC,CASSPPRGHETQYF
TRBV29-1,19,.,TRBD2,TRBJ2-7,TGCAGCGTTGAAGGTTTAGTAGCGGGTATGGGTGAAGACCCCTACGAGCAGTACTTC,CSVEGLVAGMGEDPYEQYF
TRBV18,13,.,TRBD1,TRBJ2-7,TGTGCCAGCTCCAGGGGACAGTTCTACGAGCAGTACTTC,CASSRGQFYEQYF
TRBV12-3/TRBV12-4,15,many,TRBD2,TRBJ2-1,TGTGCCAGCAGCTTAGGCGGGGGGGGTTACAATGAGCAGTTCTTC,CASSLGGGGYNEQFF
TRBV28,15,few,TRBD2,TRBJ2-1,TGTTCCAGCACCAGGACTAGCAGCATATACAATGAGCAGTTCTTC,CSSTRTSSIYNEQFF
TRBV24-1,15,.,TRBD2,TRBJ2-1,TGTGCCACCAGGGGCGGGGGGACGCGAAGGAATGAGCAGTTCTTC,CATRGGGTRRNEQFF
TRBV19,14,few,TRBD2,TRBJ2-1,TGTGCCAGTAATAAGCGGGGTTCGGGGAATGAGCAGTTCTTC,CASNKRGSGNEQFF
TRBV15,13,.,.,TRBJ2-1,TGTGCCACCAGCAGAGGGAGGGAGGATGAGCAGTTCTTC,CATSRGREDEQFF
TRBV19,13,.,.,TRBJ1-2,TGTGCCAGTAGTATGGTGGAGGCACATAGCTACACCTTC,CASSMVEAHSYTF
TRBV20-1,15,once,TRBD2,TRBJ2-3,TGCAGTGCTAGAAACCTAGCGGGACTCGGAGATACGCAGTATTTT,CSARNLAGLGDTQYF
TRBV7-9,14,few,.,TRBJ2-1,TGTGCCAGCAGCTCCCGGGACATAAACAATGAGCAGTTCTTC,CASSSRDINNEQFF
TRBV18,15,.,.,TRBJ2-2,TGTGCCAGCTCAACCCGGACAGCGAACACCGGGGAGCTGTTTTTT,CASSTRTANTGELFF
TRBV19,16,.,TRBD2,TRBJ2-5,TGTGCCAGTAGTATAATGGGGACTAGCGGGGTGGAGACCCAGTACTTC,CASSIMGTSGVETQYF
TRBV18,14,few,.,TRBJ2-7,TGTGCCAGCTCACCACCGGAGGTATCCTACGAGCAGTACTTC,CASSPPEVSYEQYF
TRBV15,14,few,.,TRBJ1-4,TGTGCCACCAGCAGAGAGTCAGGGCGGGAAAAACTGTTTTTT,CATSRESGREKLFF
TRBV25-1,15,.,.,TRBJ1-2,TGTGCCAGCAGTGAGGTAGCAGGGGCTTCTCCCGGCTACACCTTC,CASSEVAGASPGYTF
TRBV15,16,few,.,TRBJ2-1,TGTGCCACCAGCAAAAGGCTAGGAAGCTCCTACAATGAGCAGTTCTTC,CATSKRLGSSYNEQFF
TRBV4-2,15,.,.,TRBJ2-1,TGTGCCAGCAGCCAGGATAGAGGGACCTACAATGAGCAGTTCTTC,CASSQDRGTYNEQFF